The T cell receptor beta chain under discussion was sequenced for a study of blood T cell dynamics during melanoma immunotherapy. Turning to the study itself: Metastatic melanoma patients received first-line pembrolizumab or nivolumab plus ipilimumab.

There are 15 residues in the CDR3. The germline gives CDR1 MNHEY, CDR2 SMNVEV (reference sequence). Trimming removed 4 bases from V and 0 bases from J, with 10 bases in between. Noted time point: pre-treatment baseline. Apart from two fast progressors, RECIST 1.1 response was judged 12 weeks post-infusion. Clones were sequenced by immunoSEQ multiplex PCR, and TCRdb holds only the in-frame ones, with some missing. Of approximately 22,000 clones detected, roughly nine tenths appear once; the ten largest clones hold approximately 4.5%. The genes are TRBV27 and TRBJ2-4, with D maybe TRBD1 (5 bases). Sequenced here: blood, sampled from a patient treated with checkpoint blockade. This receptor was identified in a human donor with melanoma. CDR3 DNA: TGTGCCAGCAGTTCTCCAGGGCTAGCCAAAAACATTCAGTACTTC. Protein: CASSSPGLAKNIQYF.